The 5 T cell receptor beta chains below come from one sample, sequenced in a study of shared clonotypes between healthy human individuals. Sequencing used immunoSEQ multiplex PCR; TCRdb keeps in-frame clones, though not all of them. The sample gives 190,000 or so clones, approximately 61% of which show up once; around 9.3% is in the top ten. The sample was memory CD4+ T cells sorted from blood. Subset reported: CD45RA-negative fraction. Every receptor here comes from a man aged 25 to 40 in good health.

This chain connects TRBV5-8 to TRBJ2-7, with D unclear. The CDR3 spans 15 residues. Germline assignment: CDR1 SGHTS and CDR2 YDEGEE. The V end was cut by 2 bases, the J end by 2 bases, with 14 bases between. The CDR3 spells CASSFISGFTYEQYF. The DNA of the CDR3 is TGTGCCAGCAGCTTTATATCCGGGTTCACCTACGAGCAGTACTTC.

J is TRBJ2-3 and V is TRBV19, with D perhaps TRBD2 (6 bases). The germline gives CDR1 LNHDA, CDR2 SQIVND (reference sequence). Trimming took 1 base from V and 0 from J, leaving 11 bases between them. The CDR3 contains 16 residues. The CDR3 DNA sequence: TGTGCCAGTAGTATAGGAACCGGGAGAAGCACAGATACGCAGTATTTT. Amino acids: CASSIGTGRSTDTQYF. The entire variable domain, with the rest obtained from reference TRBV19 and TRBJ2-3, is as follows: DGGITQSPKYLFRKEGQNVTLSCEQNLNHDAMYWYRQDPGQGLRLIYYSQIVNDFQKGDIAEGYSVSREKKESFPLTVTSAQKNPTAFYLCASSIGTGRSTDTQYFGPGTRLTVL.

This clone was recorded once. This sequence joins TRBV27 and TRBJ2-3; TRBD2 matches 9 bases. With V trimmed by 2 bases and J by 2 bases, 5 bases remained unmatched. CDR3 length: 16 residues. CDR1 MNHEY and CDR2 SMNVEV come from the germline V gene (reference sequence). The CDR3 loop reads CASSLPAGGYTDTQYF. CDR3 nucleotides: TGTGCCAGCAGTTTACCAGCGGGAGGCTACACAGATACGCAGTATTTT.

V gene TRBV6-1 combines with J gene TRBJ1-5, with 7 bases identical to TRBD1. There are 14 residues in the CDR3. In germline, CDR1 is MNHNS, CDR2 SASEGT. J gave up 1 base and V 7 bases, and 4 bases lay outside the gene matches. In DNA form, the CDR3 reads TGTGCCAGCACTCTGACAGGGAGCAATCAGCCCCAGCATTTT. Protein sequence: CASTLTGSNQPQHF.

The V gene is TRBV10-2, the J gene TRBJ2-7; D not resolved. The CDR3 covers 11 residues. Germline V gene lookup returns CDR1 WSHSY and CDR2 SAAADI. V lost 3 bases and J lost 3, with 3 bases in between. DNA of the CDR3: TGCGCCAGCAGTGACCGCTACGAGCAGTACTTC. Translating it yields CASSDRYEQYF.